Listed below are T cell receptor beta chains from one sample, sequenced in a study of blood T cell repertoires in COVID-19. The assay was immunoSEQ multiplex PCR, and TCRdb's table has in-frame clones only and misses some. In the table there are more than 80,000 clones, 70% to 80% of which are singletons. The material sequenced was peripheral blood. These TCRs come from a man older than 75 with COVID-19, enrolled during active disease. Both conserved end residues are trimmed from each CDR3. Fields, in order: CDR3 length, V gene, D gene, CDR3 protein. D genes are given only for firm matches.

CDR3 length: 13
V gene: TRBV2
D gene: TRBD2
CDR3 protein: ASKLAGGNTGELF

CDR3 length: 13
V gene: TRBV7-2
D gene: .
CDR3 protein: ASSLEGVGGVGYT

CDR3 length: 14
V gene: TRBV6-5
D gene: TRBD2
CDR3 protein: ASSYSSGGKAYEQY

CDR3 length: 15
V gene: TRBV7-9
D gene: TRBD1
CDR3 protein: ASSHSRDRGEVNGYT

CDR3 length: 13
V gene: TRBV2
D gene: TRBD2
CDR3 protein: ASRLGSGVYNEQF

CDR3 length: 13
V gene: TRBV3-1/TRBV3-2
D gene: .
CDR3 protein: ASSPLGHSGSPLH

CDR3 length: 10
V gene: TRBV5-8
D gene: .
CDR3 protein: ASSLNAQPQH

CDR3 length: 13
V gene: TRBV4-1
D gene: .
CDR3 protein: ASSQTPRLNSPLH

CDR3 length: 14
V gene: TRBV4-3
D gene: TRBD1
CDR3 protein: ASSQDRTGGRYEQY

CDR3 length: 11
V gene: TRBV3-1/TRBV3-2
D gene: .
CDR3 protein: ASSQGEDDSEI

CDR3 length: 9
V gene: TRBV29-1
D gene: .
CDR3 protein: SVAQGPEQY

CDR3 length: 12
V gene: TRBV5-1
D gene: .
CDR3 protein: ASSSAGRVDIQY

CDR3 length: 13
V gene: TRBV28
D gene: .
CDR3 protein: ASTVDAGGLNGYT

CDR3 length: 11
V gene: TRBV27
D gene: TRBD2
CDR3 protein: ASSSAGGDTQY

CDR3 length: 12
V gene: TRBV18
D gene: .
CDR3 protein: ASSPSWTANEQF

CDR3 length: 12
V gene: TRBV2
D gene: TRBD1
CDR3 protein: ASQTGGGWTEAF

CDR3 length: 15
V gene: TRBV19
D gene: .
CDR3 protein: ASSTGIGFNGNQPQH

CDR3 length: 12
V gene: TRBV28
D gene: TRBD1
CDR3 protein: ASSLGQYSYEQY

CDR3 length: 14
V gene: TRBV27
D gene: .
CDR3 protein: ASSLEAAEPADTQY

CDR3 length: 12
V gene: TRBV7-9
D gene: TRBD1
CDR3 protein: ASSADRGNAEAF

CDR3 length: 13
V gene: TRBV28
D gene: .
CDR3 protein: ASSLGGGVGTEAF

CDR3 length: 12
V gene: TRBV5-6
D gene: .
CDR3 protein: ASSSRYAGNTIY

CDR3 length: 10
V gene: TRBV4-1
D gene: .
CDR3 protein: ASKDSNEKLF

CDR3 length: 9
V gene: TRBV20-1
D gene: .
CDR3 protein: SARISYEQY

CDR3 length: 14
V gene: TRBV28
D gene: TRBD2
CDR3 protein: ASSLSLAGAYNEQF

CDR3 length: 12
V gene: TRBV10-3
D gene: TRBD1
CDR3 protein: AISERTGTNEQY

CDR3 length: 11
V gene: TRBV2
D gene: .
CDR3 protein: ASGLEGDQPQH

CDR3 length: 10
V gene: TRBV24-1
D gene: .
CDR3 protein: ATSGTFGEAF

CDR3 length: 12
V gene: TRBV28
D gene: TRBD2
CDR3 protein: ASSLAGGADTQY

CDR3 length: 15
V gene: TRBV9
D gene: .
CDR3 protein: ASTRSVHGEVADTQY

CDR3 length: 13
V gene: TRBV29-1
D gene: TRBD1
CDR3 protein: SVLWTGVSGNTIY

CDR3 length: 13
V gene: TRBV27
D gene: TRBD1
CDR3 protein: ASSPWDRENTEAF

CDR3 length: 13
V gene: TRBV19
D gene: .
CDR3 protein: ASSVQGSGNTEAF

CDR3 length: 12
V gene: TRBV19
D gene: .
CDR3 protein: ASTPGVAKNIQY

CDR3 length: 15
V gene: TRBV2
D gene: TRBD2
CDR3 protein: ASSARVSGTGTDTQY

CDR3 length: 10
V gene: TRBV7-6
D gene: .
CDR3 protein: ASSTDSGELF